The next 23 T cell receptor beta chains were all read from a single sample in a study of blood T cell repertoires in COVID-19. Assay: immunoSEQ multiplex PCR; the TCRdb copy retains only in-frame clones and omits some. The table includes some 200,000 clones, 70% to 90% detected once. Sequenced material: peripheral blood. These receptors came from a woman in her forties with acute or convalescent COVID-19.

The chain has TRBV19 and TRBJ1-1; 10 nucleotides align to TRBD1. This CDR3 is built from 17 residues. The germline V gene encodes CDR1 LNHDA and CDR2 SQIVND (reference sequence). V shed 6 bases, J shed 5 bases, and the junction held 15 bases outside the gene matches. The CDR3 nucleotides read TGTGCCAGTAGGACCCAGGACAGGGGGACCTATGGGACTGAAGCTTTCTTT. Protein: CASRTQDRGTYGTEAFF.

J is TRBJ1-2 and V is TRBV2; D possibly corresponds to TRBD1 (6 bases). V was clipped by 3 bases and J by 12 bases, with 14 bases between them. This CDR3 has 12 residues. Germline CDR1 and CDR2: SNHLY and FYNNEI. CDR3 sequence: CASSEQARGDTF. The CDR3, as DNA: TGTGCCAGCAGTGAGCAGGCCAGGGGCGACACCTTC.

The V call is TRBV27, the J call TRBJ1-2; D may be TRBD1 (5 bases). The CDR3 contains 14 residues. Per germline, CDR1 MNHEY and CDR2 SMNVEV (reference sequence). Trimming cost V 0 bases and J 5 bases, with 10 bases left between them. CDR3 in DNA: TGTGCCAGCAGTTTATCGTGGCCAGGGTATGGCTACACCTTC. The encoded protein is CASSLSWPGYGYTF.

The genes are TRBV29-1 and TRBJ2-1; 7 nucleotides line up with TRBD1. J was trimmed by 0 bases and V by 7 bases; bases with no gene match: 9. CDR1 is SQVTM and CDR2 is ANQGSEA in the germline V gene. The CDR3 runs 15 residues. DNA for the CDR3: TGCAGCGGTAACAGGGGCACTATCTCCTACAATGAGCAGTTCTTC. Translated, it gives CSGNRGTISYNEQFF.

CDR3 sequence: CASSEAAVSYNEQFF. CDR3 nucleotides: TGTGCCAGCAGTGAGGCAGCGGTCTCCTACAATGAGCAGTTCTTC. The J gene is TRBJ2-1, the V gene TRBV6-1; D is perhaps TRBD2 (5 bases). The CDR3 runs to 15 residues. Trimming took 3 bases from V and 0 from J, leaving 9 bases between them. Germline V gene data show CDR1 as MNHNS and CDR2 as SASEGT.

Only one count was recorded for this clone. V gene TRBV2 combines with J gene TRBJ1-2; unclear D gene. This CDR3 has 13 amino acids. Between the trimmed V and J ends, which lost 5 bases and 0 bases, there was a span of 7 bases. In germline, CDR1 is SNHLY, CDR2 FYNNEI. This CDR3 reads CASSYGTNYGYTF. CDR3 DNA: TGTGCCAGCAGTTACGGGACTAACTATGGCTACACCTTC.

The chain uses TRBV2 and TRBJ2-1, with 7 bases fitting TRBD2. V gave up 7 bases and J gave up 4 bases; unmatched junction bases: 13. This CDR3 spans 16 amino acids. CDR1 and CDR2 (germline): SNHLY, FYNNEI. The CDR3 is CASNERAGFQYNEQFF. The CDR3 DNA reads TGTGCCAGCAATGAGAGAGCGGGGTTTCAGTACAATGAGCAGTTCTTC.

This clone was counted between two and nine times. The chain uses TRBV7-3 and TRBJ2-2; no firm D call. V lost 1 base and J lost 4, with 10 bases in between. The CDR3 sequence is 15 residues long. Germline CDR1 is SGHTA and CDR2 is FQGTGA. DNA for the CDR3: TGTGCCAGCAGCTTAAAATCGGGTGCCACCGGGGAGCTGTTTTTT. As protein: CASSLKSGATGELFF.

CDR3 bases: TGTGCCAGCAGTTCGACTGAAACAGGGGGGCGCGAGGCTTTCTTT. Translating gives CASSSTETGGREAFF. This chain connects TRBV27 to TRBJ1-1; 8 nucleotides match TRBD1. Per the germline V gene, CDR1 is MNHEY and CDR2 is SMNVEV (reference sequence). The CDR3 has 15 amino acids. With V trimmed by 4 bases and J by 11 bases, 15 bases remained unmatched.

CDR3: CASSLPGPGGYTF. CDR3 nucleotides: TGTGCCAGCAGTTTACCAGGCCCGGGGGGCTACACCTTC. The chain is built from TRBV12-3 or TRBV12-4 and TRBJ1-2; D gene ambiguous. This CDR3 contains 13 residues. V was pared by 2 bases and J by 8 bases, with 12 bases between.

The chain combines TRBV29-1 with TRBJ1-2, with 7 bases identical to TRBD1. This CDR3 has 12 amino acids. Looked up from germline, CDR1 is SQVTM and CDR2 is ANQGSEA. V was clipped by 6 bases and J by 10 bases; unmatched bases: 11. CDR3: CSVNRGYDPYTF. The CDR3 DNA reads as TGCAGCGTCAACAGGGGATACGACCCCTACACCTTC.

The CDR3 region has the DNA TGTGCCACCGCTACGGGAGACACACCTTTCACAGATACGCAGTATTTT. It encodes CATATGDTPFTDTQYF. The chain carries TRBV10-3 and TRBJ2-3, with D possibly matching TRBD2 (6 bases). Trimming removed 10 bases from V and 2 bases from J, with 22 bases in between. The CDR3 spans 16 residues. Per the germline V gene, CDR1 is ENHRY and CDR2 is SYGVKD.

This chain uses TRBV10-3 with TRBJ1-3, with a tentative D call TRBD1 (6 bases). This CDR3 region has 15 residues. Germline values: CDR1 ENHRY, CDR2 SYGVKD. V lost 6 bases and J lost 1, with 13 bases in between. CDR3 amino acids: CAIRDSHSSGNTIYF. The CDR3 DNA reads TGTGCCATCAGGGACAGCCACTCTTCTGGAAACACCATATATTTT.

The CDR3 coding sequence is TGCGCCAGCAGAAAGAGCGTCCAAGAGACCCAGTACTTC. Translation: CASRKSVQETQYF. This rearrangement joins TRBV5-1 to TRBJ2-5, with D unresolved. Looked up from germline, CDR1 is SGHRS and CDR2 is YFSETQ. The CDR3 sequence is 13 residues long. With 5 bases removed from V and 1 base from J, the gap between germline ends came to 9 bases. The full variable domain, completed using reference TRBV5-1 and TRBJ2-5, is KAGVTQTPRYLIKTRGQQVTLSCSPISGHRSVSWYQQTPGQGLQFLFEYFSETQRNKGNFPGRFSGRQFSNSRSEMNVSTLELGDSALYLCASRKSVQETQYFGPGTRLLVL.

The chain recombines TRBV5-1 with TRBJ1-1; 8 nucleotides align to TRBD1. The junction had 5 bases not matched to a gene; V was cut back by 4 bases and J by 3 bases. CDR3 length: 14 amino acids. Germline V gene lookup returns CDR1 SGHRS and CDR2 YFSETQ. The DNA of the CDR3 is TGCGCCAGCAGCACCGACAGGGGAGACACTGAAGCTTTCTTT. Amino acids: CASSTDRGDTEAFF.

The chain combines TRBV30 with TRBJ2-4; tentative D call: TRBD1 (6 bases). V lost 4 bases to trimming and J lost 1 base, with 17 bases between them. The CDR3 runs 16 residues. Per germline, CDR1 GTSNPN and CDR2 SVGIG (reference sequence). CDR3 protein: CAWTDGQPGAKNIQYF. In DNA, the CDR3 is TGTGCCTGGACGGACGGACAGCCCGGCGCCAAAAACATTCAGTACTTC.

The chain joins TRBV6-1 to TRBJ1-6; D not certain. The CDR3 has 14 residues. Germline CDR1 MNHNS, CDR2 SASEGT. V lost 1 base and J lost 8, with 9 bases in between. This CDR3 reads CASSEVASDSPLHF. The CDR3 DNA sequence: TGTGCCAGCAGTGAAGTCGCATCGGATTCACCCCTCCACTTT.

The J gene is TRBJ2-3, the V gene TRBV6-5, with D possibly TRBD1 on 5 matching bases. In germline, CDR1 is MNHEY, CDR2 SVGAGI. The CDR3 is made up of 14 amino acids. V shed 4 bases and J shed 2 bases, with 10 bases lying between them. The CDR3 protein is CASSLNRPTDTQYF. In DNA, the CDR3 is TGTGCCAGCAGTTTGAACAGGCCCACAGATACGCAGTATTTT.

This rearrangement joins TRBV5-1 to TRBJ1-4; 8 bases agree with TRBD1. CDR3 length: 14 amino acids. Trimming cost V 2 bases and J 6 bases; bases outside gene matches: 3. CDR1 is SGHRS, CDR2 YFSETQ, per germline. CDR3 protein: CASSLLDRDEKLFF. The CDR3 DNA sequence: TGCGCCAGCAGCTTACTGGACAGGGATGAAAAACTGTTTTTT.

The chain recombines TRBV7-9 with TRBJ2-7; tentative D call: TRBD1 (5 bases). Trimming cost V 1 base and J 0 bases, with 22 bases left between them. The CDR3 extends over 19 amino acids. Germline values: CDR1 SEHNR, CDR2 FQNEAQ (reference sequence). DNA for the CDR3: TGTGCCAGCAGCTTAGGAGATGAGACCTGGGGCTCAAGCTCCTACGAGCAGTACGTC. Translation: CASSLGDETWGSSSYEQYV.

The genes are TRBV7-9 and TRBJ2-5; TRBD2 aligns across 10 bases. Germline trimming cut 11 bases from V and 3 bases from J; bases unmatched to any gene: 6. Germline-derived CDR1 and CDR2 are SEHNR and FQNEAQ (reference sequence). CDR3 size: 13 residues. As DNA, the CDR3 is TGTGCCGGAGCGGGGGGGCCGGAAGAGACCCAGTACTTC. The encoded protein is CAGAGGPEETQYF.

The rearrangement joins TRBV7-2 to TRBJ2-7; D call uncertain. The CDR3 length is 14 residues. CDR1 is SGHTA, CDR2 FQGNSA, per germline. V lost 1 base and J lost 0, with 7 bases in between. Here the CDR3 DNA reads TGTGCCAGCAGCTTAGTTGCCGGCTCCTACGAGCAGTACGTC. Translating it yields CASSLVAGSYEQYV.

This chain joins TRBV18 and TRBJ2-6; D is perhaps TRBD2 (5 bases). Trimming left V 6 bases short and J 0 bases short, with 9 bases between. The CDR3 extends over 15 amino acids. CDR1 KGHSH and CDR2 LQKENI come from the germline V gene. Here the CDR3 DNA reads TGTGCCAGCTCCCTCGAGGGCTCTGGGGCCAACGTCCTGACTTTC. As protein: CASSLEGSGANVLTF.